What follows are 2 T cell receptor beta chains derived from one specimen sequenced in a study of cytomegalovirus exposure and HLA in healthy donors. The study ran its PCR with 60 Vbeta and 13 Jbeta primers. The assay was immunoSEQ multiplex PCR, and TCRdb's table has in-frame clones only and misses some. The table records about 170,000 clones, around 77% of them present only once. The source material was PBMCs. The receptor set was obtained from a woman aged 25-40 years in good health and CMV-seropositive.

This clone was detected a few times. The CDR3 nucleotides are TGCAGCGTGAGGACAGGGGCCAACAATGAGCAGTTCTTC. The encoded protein is CSVRTGANNEQFF. The V and J genes are TRBV29-1 and TRBJ2-1; 9 bases are shared with TRBD1. The CDR3 sequence is 13 residues long. Germline values: CDR1 SQVTM, CDR2 ANQGSEA. V trimming: 6 bases; J trimming: 5 bases; junction bases outside the gene matches: 5.

The chain is built from TRBV27 and TRBJ1-1; no clear D gene. CDR1 and CDR2 from the germline V gene are MNHEY and SMNVEV (reference sequence). The CDR3 is 17 amino acids. V was shortened by 6 bases and J by 2 bases, with 22 bases between the two germline ends. CDR3 sequence: CASSPLTGIGKNTEAFF. The CDR3 region has the DNA TGTGCCAGCAGCCCCCTTACCGGGATCGGCAAAAACACTGAAGCTTTCTTT.